These T cell receptor beta chains were read from a single sample in a study of T cell responses to AZD1222 COVID-19 vaccine. Profiled with immunoSEQ multiplex PCR; TCRdb holds only in-frame clones, not every one. The sample lists over 60,000 clones, approximately 90% occurring once. The sample consisted of peripheral blood, taken 28 days after the second dose of the MenACWY control vaccine. The receptors shown here come from an adult who received the MenACWY meningococcal vaccine as a control. Both conserved end residues are part of each CDR3. D genes are given only for firm matches.

>TRBV28|NA|12|TRBJ2-7
CASRSWTAEQYF
>TRBV11-2|NA|12|TRBJ1-1
CATLARATEAFF
>TRBV19|NA|14|TRBJ2-7
CASNPGGTLYEQYF
>TRBV10-3|TRBD1|12|TRBJ2-7
CAIRMTGDEQYF
>TRBV12-3/TRBV12-4|TRBD1|12|TRBJ1-1
CASRDRGTEAFF
>TRBV19|NA|13|TRBJ1-2
CASSISPGFGYTF
>TRBV24-1|TRBD2|16|TRBJ2-3
CATSTSGRFSTDTQYF
>TRBV10-3|TRBD1|14|TRBJ2-2
CAISVTGDGGELFF
>TRBV3-1/TRBV3-2|NA|14|TRBJ1-2
CASSPQTVNYGYTF
>TRBV7-2|TRBD2|17|TRBJ2-5
CASSPSRRAGRIGDQYF
>TRBV6-5|NA|14|TRBJ2-3
CASSRTPSTDTQYF
>TRBV30|TRBD2|20|TRBJ2-1
CAWSGSYDGTTRRSYNEQFF
>TRBV18|TRBD1|16|TRBJ2-7
CASSPPLTGGGYEQYF
>TRBV7-6|TRBD1|16|TRBJ1-3
CASSLGQGAAGNTIYF
>TRBV4-3|NA|15|TRBJ2-1
CASSQVRDFYNEQFF
>TRBV9|NA|15|TRBJ2-1
CASSVESSGYNEQFF
>TRBV19|NA|11|TRBJ2-1
CASSIEDEQFF
>TRBV5-4|NA|13|TRBJ1-2
CASSLDGKDGYTF
>TRBV6-5|TRBD1|15|TRBJ2-2
CASKHRGLNTGELFF
>TRBV4-3|NA|14|TRBJ1-1
CASSQTPGFTEAFF
>TRBV4-2|NA|15|TRBJ1-4
CASSPGQSTNEKLFF
>TRBV27|NA|14|TRBJ1-2
CASSLAEGVGGYTF
>TRBV3-1/TRBV3-2|TRBD1|14|TRBJ2-1
CASSHRSRGNEQFF
>TRBV3-1/TRBV3-2|NA|13|TRBJ1-1
CASSLRGTTEAFF
>TRBV4-1|NA|11|TRBJ1-1
CASRRDLEAFF